Listed here is a single T cell receptor beta chain. The data were obtained in a study of shared clonotypes between healthy human individuals. From germline, CDR1 is MDHEN and CDR2 SYDVKM. The CDR3 is made up of 14 amino acids. With 3 bases removed from V and 2 bases from J, the gap between germline ends came to 11 bases. CD4+ cell separation produced CD45RA+ naive and CD45RA-negative memory subsets. Clones were sequenced by immunoSEQ multiplex PCR, and TCRdb holds only the in-frame ones, with some missing. The data contain approximately 1.5 million clones, approximately 98.5% of them singletons. The chain uses TRBV28 and TRBJ2-7, with D unresolved. Sequencing was performed on naive CD4+ T cells sorted from blood. Subset of the sample: CD45RA+ positively selected. This TCR was recovered from a man aged 30-40 years in good health. In nucleotides, the CDR3 is TGTGCCAGCAGTTTTGGCAAGATCCCCTACGAGCAGTACTTC. As protein: CASSFGKIPYEQYF.